The 30 T cell receptor beta chains listed next were all sequenced from one sample in a study of Graves' ophthalmopathy and Graves' hyperthyroidism. RNA transcripts yielded amplified TCR beta CDR3 regions. The first round was an RT-PCR with HTBI primers, and the second round was a multiplex PCR. TCRdb recomputed calls from the multiplex PCR reads with MiXCR, one row per CDR3 protein. Of approximately 1.2 million distinct CDR3 sequences in the sample, roughly two fifths were seen once. Sequencing was done on a sample of peripheral blood or thyroid tissue (not recorded which). These receptors were taken from an adult man with Graves' hyperthyroidism.

The chain joins TRBV9 to TRBJ2-7; TRBD1 matches at 7 bases. The CDR3 runs 15 residues. Germline V gene lookup returns CDR1 SGDLS and CDR2 YYNGEE. Trimming cost V 4 bases and J 6 bases; bases outside gene matches: 13. The CDR3 DNA sequence: TGTGCCAGCAGCCAAGGTACCAGGGGGTATGGCGAGCAGTACTTC. Translated: CASSQGTRGYGEQYF.

Concerning this clonotype itself: The junction shows a germline mismatch at one end, possibly a read error. The rearrangement links TRBV10-3 to TRBJ1-2, with 7 bases identical to TRBD1. In germline, CDR1 is ENHRY, CDR2 SYGVKD. The CDR3 sequence is 15 residues long. In nucleotides, the CDR3 is TGTGCCAGCAGTTACTGGGGACAGCAAAACTATGGCTACACCTTC. Encoded protein: CASSYWGQQNYGYTF.

This clonotype was recorded once. The J gene is TRBJ2-5, the V gene TRBV29-1; D unclear. In germline, CDR1 is SQVTM, CDR2 ANQGSEA. The CDR3 totals 14 residues. V was shortened by 1 base and J by 5 bases, with 14 bases between the two germline ends. The CDR3 DNA sequence: TGCAGCGTTGAAGTAACAGCCATCCTCGAGACCCAGTACTTC. Its translation: CSVEVTAILETQYF.

There are a few counts of this clonotype. Written as DNA, the CDR3 is TGCAGCGTTGAAGAGGGAGCGGGAGGGCGATACGAGCAGTACTTC. Its protein is CSVEEGAGGRYEQYF. This sequence joins TRBV29-1 and TRBJ2-7; TRBD2 matches at 10 bases. CDR3 size: 15 residues. V was clipped by 0 bases and J by 4 bases; unmatched bases: 6. Germline loops: CDR1 SQVTM, CDR2 ANQGSEA.

The rearrangement links TRBV6-1 to TRBJ2-2; D remains unclear. This CDR3 is built from 13 residues. Trimming removed 6 bases from V and 3 bases from J, with 8 bases in between. The V gene's germline CDR1 is MNHNS and CDR2 SASEGT. The CDR3 here is CASRVEDTGELFF. CDR3 sequence (DNA): TGTGCCAGCAGGGTAGAGGACACCGGGGAGCTGTTTTTT.

There are many counts of this clonotype. This chain joins TRBV15 and TRBJ2-7, with TRBD2 matching over 8 bases. The junction had 5 bases not matched to a gene; V was cut back by 0 bases and J by 4 bases. Germline V lookup: CDR1 LNHNV, CDR2 YYDKDF (reference sequence). The CDR3 is made up of 15 amino acids. The CDR3 nucleotides are TGTGCCACCAGCAGAGATGGCGGGAGGAGGTACGAGCAGTACTTC. Translation gives CATSRDGGRRYEQYF.

The sample holds many counts of this clonotype. This sequence joins TRBV5-1 and TRBJ2-2, with unresolved D. The CDR3 extends over 14 amino acids. Germline values: CDR1 SGHRS, CDR2 YFSETQ. Trimming took off 1 base at V and 2 bases at J, with 6 bases between the two ends. The CDR3 loop reads CASSLNSNTGELFF. The CDR3 DNA reads TGCGCCAGCAGCTTGAACAGTAACACCGGGGAGCTGTTTTTT.

This clonotype was recorded a few times. J is TRBJ1-2 and V is TRBV2; no reliable D call. There are 13 residues in the CDR3. V was cut by 3 bases and J by 4 bases, with 9 bases left in between. Germline V gene data show CDR1 as SNHLY and CDR2 as FYNNEI. The CDR3 region has the DNA TGTGCCAGCAGTGACCGGGCTAGCTATGGCTACACCTTC. Protein: CASSDRASYGYTF.

This clonotype has more than one count but fewer than ten. The V call is TRBV12-5, the J call TRBJ2-2; the D is unclear. The CDR3 extends over 13 amino acids. In germline, CDR1 is LGHNT, CDR2 FRNRAP. The V and J ends lost 6 bases and 0 bases respectively, with 5 bases between them. The chain's CDR3 is CASGAPNTGELFF. In DNA, the CDR3 is TGTGCTAGTGGGGCACCGAACACCGGGGAGCTGTTTTTT. Filled out from reference TRBV12-5 and TRBJ2-2, the complete variable domain reads DARVTQTPRHKVTEMGQEVTMRCQPILGHNTVFWYRQTMMQGLELLAYFRNRAPLDDSGMPKDRFSAEMPDATLATLKIQPSEPRDSAVYFCASGAPNTGELFFGEGSRLTVL.

This chain links TRBV9 with TRBJ2-3; unclear D gene. The CDR3 extends over 14 amino acids. V was pared by 3 bases and J by 0 bases, with 8 bases between. Germline V gives CDR1 SGDLS, CDR2 YYNGEE. CDR3 protein: CASSGLFSTDTQYF. CDR3 nucleotide sequence: TGTGCCAGCAGCGGTCTCTTCAGCACAGATACGCAGTATTTT.

This clonotype occurred many times. The chain links TRBV7-8 to TRBJ1-5; 9 positions match TRBD1. The V gene's germline CDR1 is SGHVS and CDR2 FQNEAQ. This CDR3 spans 15 amino acids. The J segment lost 9 bases and the V segment lost 6 bases, leaving 12 bases of the junction unmatched. CDR3 in amino acids: CASSPDRGIWAPQHF. The CDR3 DNA reads as TGTGCCAGCAGTCCTGACAGGGGGATTTGGGCGCCCCAGCATTTT.

This chain links TRBV7-2 with TRBJ2-5; TRBD1 agrees at 10 bases. The CDR3 sequence is 16 residues long. Losses at the gene ends were 3 bases for V and 1 base for J; bases not matched to a gene: 5. CDR1 and CDR2 from the germline V gene are SGHTA and FQGNSA. The CDR3 loop reads CASSLGDRGFQETQYF. In nucleotides, the CDR3 is TGTGCCAGCAGCTTGGGGGACAGGGGATTCCAAGAGACCCAGTACTTC.

The rearrangement joins TRBV29-1 to TRBJ2-6; D uncertain. The CDR3 runs to 12 residues. Germline CDR1 and CDR2: SQVTM and ANQGSEA. The V end lost 8 bases, the J end lost 1 base, and 6 bases lay between the germline ends. The CDR3 loop reads CSLVSGANVLTF. CDR3 in DNA: TGCAGCTTAGTTTCTGGGGCCAACGTCCTGACTTTC. The variable domain in full, completed from reference TRBV29-1 and TRBJ2-6, reads SAVISQKPSRDICQRGTSLTIQCQVDSQVTMMFWYRQQPGQSLTLIATANQGSEATYESGFVIDKFPISRPNLTFSTLTVSNMSPEDSSIYLCSLVSGANVLTFGAGSRLTVL.

This clonotype was detected ten times or more. CDR3 protein: CASSQVPPGTPTYEQYF. Here the CDR3 DNA reads TGCGCCAGCAGCCAAGTTCCGCCCGGGACACCAACCTACGAGCAGTACTTC. The chain couples TRBV4-1 to TRBJ2-7, with D possibly matching TRBD1 (6 bases). Trimming took off 1 base at V and 2 bases at J, with 18 bases between the two ends. This CDR3 has 17 amino acids. CDR1 is MGHRA, CDR2 YSYEKL, per germline.

In its sample, this clonotype was seen many times. The chain is built from TRBV20-1 and TRBJ1-5, with D perhaps matching TRBD1 (6 bases). The CDR3 spans 14 residues. Trimming pared 6 bases from V and 3 bases from J, leaving 15 bases between. Germline CDR1 is DFQATT and CDR2 is SNEGSKA (reference sequence). CDR3 residues: CSAPGGALNQPQHF. DNA for the CDR3: TGCAGTGCGCCTGGGGGGGCGCTCAATCAGCCCCAGCATTTT.

The sample holds many counts of this clonotype. V usage is TRBV12-3 or TRBV12-4 and J usage is TRBJ2-6; 7 bases map to TRBD1. With V trimmed by 6 bases and J by 1 base, 6 bases remained unmatched. There are 16 residues in the CDR3. This chain's CDR3 is CASRTTGTSGANVLTF. The CDR3 nucleotides read TGTGCCAGCAGGACGACAGGGACATCTGGGGCCAACGTCCTGACTTTC.

This clonotype was counted many times. This chain connects TRBV7-2 to TRBJ1-4; no clear D gene. This CDR3 has 15 amino acids. The germline V gene has CDR1 SGHTA and CDR2 FQGNSA. The V and J ends lost 1 base and 0 bases respectively, with 6 bases between them. The CDR3 DNA sequence: TGTGCCAGCAGCTTAGGCGGCTCAACTAATGAAAAACTGTTTTTT. Protein product: CASSLGGSTNEKLFF.

This clonotype was seen at least ten times. The rearrangement links TRBV6-1 to TRBJ1-5; no firm D call. V shed 5 bases and J shed 3 bases, with 14 bases lying between them. Germline-derived CDR1 and CDR2 are MNHNS and SASEGT. There are 15 residues in the CDR3. CDR3 in amino acids: CASSPVPSDNQPQHF. The CDR3 bases are TGTGCCAGCAGTCCCGTGCCCAGTGACAATCAGCCCCAGCATTTT.

This clonotype was detected many times. The chain couples TRBV12-3 or TRBV12-4 to TRBJ1-1, with D tentatively TRBD1 (6 bases). The V end was cut by 6 bases, the J end by 5 bases, with 19 bases between. The CDR3 spans 15 residues. CDR3 bases: TGTGCCAGCAGGGAAATCGGGGGGCAGGGGACTGAAGCTTTCTTT. Translation: CASREIGGQGTEAFF.

This rearrangement joins TRBV29-1 to TRBJ2-2; D remains unclear. Per germline, CDR1 SQVTM and CDR2 ANQGSEA. The CDR3 is 13 residues long. Trimming removed 8 bases from V and 3 bases from J, with 13 bases in between. The CDR3 loop reads CSSHRRDTGELFF. The CDR3 DNA sequence: TGCAGCTCACATAGGCGAGACACCGGGGAGCTGTTTTTT.

The chain employs TRBV4-3 and TRBJ1-6; 10 positions match TRBD1. CDR1 and CDR2 (germline): LGHNA, YSLEER. This CDR3 is 13 amino acids long. With 3 bases clipped from V and 16 bases from J, the junction kept 6 bases outside the gene matches. CDR3 DNA: TGCGCCAGCAGCCACCCAGGGACAGGGGTTCTCCACTTT. It is translated as CASSHPGTGVLHF.

This clonotype was detected only a few times. The gene calls are TRBV27 and TRBJ1-1; 10 nucleotides align to TRBD1. The CDR3 is 15 residues long. Germline-derived CDR1 and CDR2 are MNHEY and SMNVEV (reference sequence). With V trimmed by 5 bases and J by 5 bases, 8 bases remained unmatched. The CDR3 loop is CASSRGQGVRTEAFF. The CDR3 DNA follows: TGTGCCAGCAGTAGAGGACAGGGGGTTCGGACTGAAGCTTTCTTT.

There are many counts of this clonotype. The V call is TRBV7-2, the J call TRBJ1-4, with D unclear. The CDR3 sequence is 14 residues long. Germline-derived CDR1 and CDR2 are SGHTA and FQGNSA. V lost 5 bases and J 0 bases, leaving 7 bases between the germline ends. The CDR3 loop is CASSQYATNEKLFF. As DNA, the CDR3 is TGTGCCAGCAGCCAATATGCAACTAATGAAAAACTGTTTTTT.

This clonotype occurred a few times. The CDR3 sequence: CASFRAGRNTEAFF. DNA for the CDR3: TGTGCCTCGTTCAGGGCCGGGCGAAACACTGAAGCTTTCTTT. The chain has TRBV30 and TRBJ1-1; D might be TRBD1 (5 bases). CDR1 is GTSNPN and CDR2 is SVGIG in the germline V gene (reference sequence). Between the trimmed V and J ends, which lost 7 bases and 2 bases, there was a span of 17 bases. This CDR3 has 14 amino acids.

This clonotype was seen ten or more times. The chain recombines TRBV5-1 with TRBJ1-2; D is perhaps TRBD1 (6 bases). The CDR3 is 15 amino acids. The germline CDR1 and CDR2 sequences are SGHRS and YFSETQ. Between the trimmed V and J ends, which lost 4 bases and 2 bases, there was a span of 15 bases. CDR3 sequence reads: CASSTGTSNNYGYTF. The CDR3 nucleotides are TGCGCCAGCAGCACCGGGACATCGAACAACTATGGCTACACCTTC.

The gene calls are TRBV9 and TRBJ1-5, with D possibly TRBD1 on 5 matching bases. In germline, CDR1 is SGDLS, CDR2 YYNGEE. This CDR3 spans 14 amino acids. Trimming pared 3 bases from V and 11 bases from J, leaving 18 bases between. The CDR3 region has the DNA TGTGCCAGCAGCGACGGGACTGGGAAAGAGACCCAGCATTTT. This gives the protein CASSDGTGKETQHF.

This clonotype occurred many times. V and J are TRBV6-1 and TRBJ2-7; D call uncertain. Trimming stripped 4 bases from V and 2 bases from J, with 9 bases between. The germline CDR1 and CDR2 sequences are MNHNS and SASEGT. The CDR3 has 13 amino acids. The CDR3 region is CASSVHGTYEQYF. Here the CDR3 DNA reads TGTGCCAGCAGTGTTCATGGTACCTACGAGCAGTACTTC.

This clonotype was seen ten or more times. The chain joins TRBV19 to TRBJ1-2; 12 bases are shared with TRBD1. J lost 0 bases, V lost 7 bases, and 6 bases had no gene match. The CDR3 has 16 amino acids. Germline CDR1 LNHDA, CDR2 SQIVND (reference sequence). The CDR3 here is CASTGQGANTNYGYTF. Written as DNA, the CDR3 is TGTGCCAGTACGGGACAGGGGGCCAATACTAACTATGGCTACACCTTC.

In the case of this clonotype: A read error may produce the germline difference seen at one junction end. The chain links TRBV12-3 or TRBV12-4 to TRBJ2-7; D assignment may be TRBD1 or TRBD2 (5 bases each). The CDR3 spans 14 residues. In nucleotides, the CDR3 is TGTGCCTGCAGTCTCTGGGACCGGACCTACGAGCAGTACTTC. Protein product: CACSLWDRTYEQYF.

The V and J genes are TRBV28 and TRBJ2-2; TRBD2 matches at 7 bases. CDR3 length: 18 residues. Germline lookup yields CDR1 MDHEN and CDR2 SYDVKM. Losses at the gene ends were 10 bases for V and 0 bases for J; bases not matched to a gene: 17. The CDR3 DNA is TGTGCCAACAGGCTTCACAGCGGGGCGGTCGCGAACACCGGGGAGCTGTTTTTT. This codes for CANRLHSGAVANTGELFF.